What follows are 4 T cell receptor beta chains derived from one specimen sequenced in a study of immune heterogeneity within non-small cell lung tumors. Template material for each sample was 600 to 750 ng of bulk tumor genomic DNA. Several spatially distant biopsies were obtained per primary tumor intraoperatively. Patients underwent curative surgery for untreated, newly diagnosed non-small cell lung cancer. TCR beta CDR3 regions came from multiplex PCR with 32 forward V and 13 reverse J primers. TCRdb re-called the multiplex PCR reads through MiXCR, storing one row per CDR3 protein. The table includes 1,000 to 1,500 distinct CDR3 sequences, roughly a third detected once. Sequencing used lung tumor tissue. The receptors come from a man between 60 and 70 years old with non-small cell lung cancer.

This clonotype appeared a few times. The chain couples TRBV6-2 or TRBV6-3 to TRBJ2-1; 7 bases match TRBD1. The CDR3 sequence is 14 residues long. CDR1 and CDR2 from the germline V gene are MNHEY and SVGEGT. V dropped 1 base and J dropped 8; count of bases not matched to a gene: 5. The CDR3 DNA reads TGTGCCAGCAGTTACTACGACAGGGAGTATGAGCAGTTCTTC. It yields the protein CASSYYDREYEQFF.

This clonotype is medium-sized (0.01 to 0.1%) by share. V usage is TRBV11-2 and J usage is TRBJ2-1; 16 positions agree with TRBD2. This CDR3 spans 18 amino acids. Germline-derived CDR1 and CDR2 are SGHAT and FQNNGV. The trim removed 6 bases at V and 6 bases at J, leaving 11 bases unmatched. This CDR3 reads CASRSPGLAGGRSNEQFF. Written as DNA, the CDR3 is TGTGCCAGCAGATCTCCGGGACTAGCGGGAGGGCGAAGCAATGAGCAGTTCTTC.

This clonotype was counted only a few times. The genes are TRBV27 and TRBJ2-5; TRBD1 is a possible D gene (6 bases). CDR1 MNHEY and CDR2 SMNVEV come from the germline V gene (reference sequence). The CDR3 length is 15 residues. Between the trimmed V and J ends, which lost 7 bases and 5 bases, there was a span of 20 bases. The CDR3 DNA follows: TGTGCCAGCAACCATCGAGGGGGATTCGGGGAGACCCAGTACTTC. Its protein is CASNHRGGFGETQYF.

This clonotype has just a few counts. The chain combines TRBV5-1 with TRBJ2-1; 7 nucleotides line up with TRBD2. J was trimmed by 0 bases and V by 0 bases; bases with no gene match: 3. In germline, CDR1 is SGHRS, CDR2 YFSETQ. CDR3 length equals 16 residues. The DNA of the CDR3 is TGCGCCAGCAGCTTGGAGGGACTACCCTCCTACAATGAGCAGTTCTTC. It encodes CASSLEGLPSYNEQFF.